A selection of T cell receptor beta chains follows, all from one sample in a study of blood T cell repertoires in COVID-19. Clones were sequenced by immunoSEQ multiplex PCR, and TCRdb holds only the in-frame ones, with some missing. Among fewer than 150,000 clones listed, more than 80% were seen once. Sequencing was done on a sample of peripheral blood. Receptors originate from a human donor in a cohort sampled during active COVID-19. Each CDR3 is given with its conserved first and last residue. A D gene is named only where the DNA matches it firmly.

D,V,CDR3
NA,TRBV27,CASREPGGDTQYF
NA,TRBV2,CASSSLPGLGYTF
NA,TRBV4-1,CASSQPPGEGRESPLHF
TRBD2,TRBV5-1,CASSLGGFGAGGPPRSYEQYF
NA,TRBV3-1/TRBV3-2,CASSQGRGRGSGNTIYF
NA,TRBV27,CASSLGRGNLNTEAFF
NA,TRBV7-9,CASSLAYRAHYGYTF
NA,TRBV19,CASTRQAEAFF
NA,TRBV19,CASSTAGTGELFF
NA,TRBV24-1,CATGTGWADTQYF
NA,TRBV15,CATSRSGDSDQPQHF
NA,TRBV15,CATSGGQTDTGELFF
NA,TRBV6-5,CASSQNRVKPLHF
NA,TRBV5-6,CASSLNFRQGNTDTQYF
NA,TRBV6-5,CASSYSSGNSPLHF
NA,TRBV5-5,CASSLAIQETQYF
NA,TRBV25-1,CASSAAGVVQPQHF